The subject of this entry is one T cell receptor (beta chain). What it binds is unknown. The data are from a study of brain metastases from non-small cell lung cancer. Findings of the study overall: T-cell clones appeared expanded in nearly 65% of brain metastases relative to matched primary tumors. Paired brain metastases and primary tumors largely shared TCR repertoires. Compared with primary tumors, brain metastases showed less T-cell infiltration.

V lost 2 bases to trimming and J lost 3 bases, with 8 bases between them. The germline CDR1 and CDR2 sequences are SGHRS and YFSETQ. This CDR3 has 13 amino acids. The method was immunoSEQ multiplex PCR; TCRdb's version includes in-frame clones alone and lacks a portion of them. The table shows more than 14,000 clones, with about four fifths occurring only once. The TCR comes from a donor aged 40 or older with non-small cell lung cancer. The J gene is TRBJ1-1, the V gene TRBV5-1; D not resolved. The sequencing input was primary lung tumor tissue. The CDR3 nucleotides read TGCGCCAGCAGCTTAGGGCAGTACACTGAAGCTTTCTTT. Translated: CASSLGQYTEAFF.